Reported below is one T cell receptor (beta chain). The antigen remains unidentified. The germline V gene encodes CDR1 MGHRA and CDR2 YSYEKL. Trimming took 2 bases from V and 4 from J, leaving 5 bases between them. The CDR3 length is 12 residues. Clones were read by immunoSEQ multiplex PCR, and TCRdb kept only the in-frame ones, dropping some. The data contain some 120,000 clones, roughly 94% of them seen just once; the ten biggest clones take up 1% to 1.5%. These data belong to a study of cytomegalovirus exposure and HLA in healthy donors. Overall study findings and caveats: Researchers catalogued approximately 160 TCR beta chains as cytomegalovirus-associated.

The material sequenced was PBMCs. This TCR came from a woman aged 18-29 years in good health and CMV-seronegative. The chain combines TRBV4-1 with TRBJ1-2; D remains unclear. The CDR3, as DNA: TGCGCCAGCAGCCAAACAACCTATGGCTACACCTTC. Translated, it gives CASSQTTYGYTF.